This T cell receptor beta chain originates from a study of CD8 T cells in Susac syndrome. Overall study results and limits: Among people with Susac, CD8+ clonal expansion was greatest in TEMRA cells and active patients.

The count of this clonotype is one. What it binds is unknown. After extraction with the RNeasy kit, 0.5 to 1 ug of the RNA was reverse transcribed using random hexamers. Amplification of TCR beta CDR3 used immunoSEQ multiplex PCR across 54 Vbeta and 13 Jbeta. TCRdb recomputed calls from the immunoSEQ multiplex PCR reads with MiXCR, one row per CDR3 protein. The sample has about 190,000 distinct CDR3 sequences, approximately 95% seen once; the top ten hold around 0.16%. TEMRA cells were enriched by FACS, while CD8+ and CD4+ T cells were obtained through a negative isolation that was performed magnetically. The CDR3 loop spans 15 amino acids. J lost 5 bases, V lost 2 bases, and 6 bases had no gene match. The germline V gene has CDR1 MGHRA and CDR2 YSYEKL.

This sequence was found in a human donor with Susac syndrome. The chain carries TRBV4-1 and TRBJ2-1; TRBD1 agrees at 7 bases. The material sequenced was CD8+ T cells from PBMCs. The CDR3 spells CASSQPGTVHNEQFF. The CDR3 bases are TGCGCCAGCAGCCAACCGGGGACAGTACACAATGAGCAGTTCTTC.